This is a list of T cell receptor beta chains from one sample in a study of blood T cell repertoires in COVID-19. Generated by immunoSEQ multiplex PCR, the TCRdb table keeps only in-frame clones and is missing some. The profile shows hundreds of thousands of clones, approximately 90% of them singletons. Sequences were obtained from PBMCs or T cells enriched from blood (not recorded which). These TCRs come from a woman in her late teens or twenties who had recovered from COVID-19. Each CDR3 is given with its conserved first and last residue. The D gene is left open where the match is weak. Clone sizes are given selectively: once, few, many, or a class where the clone is expanded.

>.|TRBJ1-1|.|TRBV7-9|14
CASSDSTGNTEAFF
TGTGCCAGCAGCGATTCGACAGGGAACACTGAAGCTTTCTTT
>.|TRBJ1-1|TRBD1|TRBV4-1|13
CASSHPGGTEAFF
TGCGCCAGCAGCCATCCAGGGGGCACTGAAGCTTTCTTT
>.|TRBJ1-1|.|TRBV19|13
CASSRGPNTEAFF
TGTGCCAGTAGTAGGGGCCCAAACACTGAAGCTTTCTTT
>.|TRBJ2-3|.|TRBV28|15
CASSLWVQGTDTQYF
TGTGCCAGCAGTTTATGGGTACAGGGAACAGATACGCAGTATTTT
>few|TRBJ1-5|.|TRBV6-5|14
CASSYSGTYQPQHF
TGTGCCAGCAGTTACTCGGGCACATATCAGCCCCAGCATTTT
>once|TRBJ2-1|.|TRBV30|11
CAWRAGPEQFF
TGTGCCTGGAGGGCGGGACCGGAGCAGTTCTTC
>.|TRBJ2-5|.|TRBV7-9|17
CASSLTGGRTIQETQYF
TGTGCCAGCAGCCTGACCGGGGGACGGACTATACAAGAGACCCAGTACTTC
>.|TRBJ2-3|TRBD2|TRBV28|14
CASSFRLAGRTQYF
TGTGCCAGCAGCTTTAGACTAGCGGGGCGTACGCAGTATTTT
>.|TRBJ2-2|.|TRBV28|14
CASSFDTYTGELFF
TGTGCCAGCAGTTTTGACACCTACACCGGGGAGCTGTTTTTT
>.|TRBJ1-2|.|TRBV6-5|11
CASREGSGYTF
TGTGCCAGCAGGGAGGGTAGTGGCTACACCTTC
>.|TRBJ2-7|TRBD1|TRBV7-2|15
CASSFLWTGVGEQYF
TGTGCCAGCAGCTTCCTTTGGACAGGGGTGGGGGAGCAGTACTTC
>.|TRBJ2-7|TRBD1|TRBV25-1|13
CASSRTGSDEQYF
TGTGCCAGCAGCCGGACAGGGTCCGACGAGCAGTACTTC
>.|TRBJ1-3|.|TRBV9|15
CASSVGGSSGNTIYF
TGTGCCAGCAGCGTCGGGGGGAGCTCTGGAAACACCATATATTTT
>.|TRBJ1-4|.|TRBV4-1|15
CASSQVGGSDEKLFF
TGCGCCAGCAGCCAAGTAGGGGGATCGGATGAAAAACTGTTTTTT
>.|TRBJ2-7|.|TRBV2|14
CASSGPGGPYEQYF
TGTGCCAGCAGTGGGCCGGGGGGCCCTTACGAGCAGTACTTC
>.|TRBJ2-3|TRBD2|TRBV4-1|16
CASSQEPVAGVDTQYF
TGCGCCAGCAGCCAGGAACCGGTAGCGGGCGTAGATACGCAGTATTTT
>few|TRBJ1-1|.|TRBV30|14
CAWTSGRATTEAFF
TGTGCCTGGACCTCGGGGAGGGCGACCACTGAAGCTTTCTTT
>.|TRBJ1-2|.|TRBV5-1|15
CASSRGTSTDYGYTF
TGCGCCAGCAGTCGCGGGACCTCTACCGACTATGGCTACACCTTC
>.|TRBJ2-1|.|TRBV18|18
CASSPPLLRGRVKNEQFF
TGTGCCAGCTCACCACCCCTTCTCAGGGGAAGAGTCAAGAATGAGCAGTTCTTC
>.|TRBJ1-2|TRBD1|TRBV9|15
CASSTGQGGAYGYTF
TGTGCCAGCAGCACCGGACAGGGTGGAGCCTATGGCTACACCTTC
>once|TRBJ1-3|.|TRBV5-1|13
CASSLAGGNTIYF
TGCGCCAGCAGCTTGGCCGGGGGAAACACCATATATTTT
>.|TRBJ1-3|.|TRBV3-1/TRBV3-2|15
CASSQAGISGNTIYF
TGTGCCAGCAGCCAAGCCGGGATCTCTGGAAACACCATATATTTT
>.|TRBJ1-2|.|TRBV11-3|12
CASSPGGNGYTF
TGTGCCAGCAGCCCAGGAGGGAATGGCTACACCTTC
>.|TRBJ2-7|TRBD1|TRBV27|15
CASSPTGGALYEQYF
TGTGCCAGCAGTCCAACAGGGGGCGCTCTCTACGAGCAGTACTTC
>.|TRBJ1-2|TRBD1|TRBV18|14
CASSRQQGARGYTF
TGTGCCAGCTCACGACAACAGGGGGCCCGTGGCTACACCTTC
>.|TRBJ2-3|TRBD1|TRBV4-2|16
CASSLTGTGGADTQYF
TGTGCCAGCAGCCTTACCGGGACAGGGGGGGCCGATACGCAGTATTTT
>.|TRBJ1-6|.|TRBV12-3/TRBV12-4|13
CASSPGGNSPLHF
TGTGCCAGCAGCCCGGGGGGGAATTCACCCCTCCACTTT
>.|TRBJ2-7|TRBD2|TRBV19|18
CASSIGGPGLAGPYEQYF
TGTGCCAGTAGTATAGGAGGGCCGGGACTAGCGGGGCCCTACGAGCAGTACTTC
>.|TRBJ2-3|.|TRBV29-1|13
CSVRGGGTDTQYF
TGCAGCGTTAGGGGGGGCGGCACAGATACGCAGTATTTT
>.|TRBJ2-1|TRBD1|TRBV10-3|14
CAISRQGARNEQFF
TGTGCCATCAGCAGACAGGGGGCGCGCAATGAGCAGTTCTTC
>.|TRBJ2-1|TRBD2|TRBV2|14
CASRFSGEYNEQFF
TGTGCCAGCAGGTTTAGCGGGGAGTACAATGAGCAGTTCTTC
>.|TRBJ1-1|.|TRBV19|15
CASKHCPGVCTEAFF
TGTGCCAGTAAGCACTGTCCGGGGGTATGCACTGAAGCTTTCTTT
>.|TRBJ2-3|.|TRBV5-1|15
CASSPMTGDTDTQYF
TGCGCCAGCAGCCCCATGACAGGAGACACAGATACGCAGTATTTT
>.|TRBJ2-2|.|TRBV19|14
CASSEGLNTGELFF
TGTGCCAGTAGTGAGGGTCTAAACACCGGGGAGCTGTTTTTT
>once|TRBJ2-3|.|TRBV9|15
CASSGYTGSTDTQYF
TGTGCCAGCAGCGGATACACAGGGAGCACAGATACGCAGTATTTT